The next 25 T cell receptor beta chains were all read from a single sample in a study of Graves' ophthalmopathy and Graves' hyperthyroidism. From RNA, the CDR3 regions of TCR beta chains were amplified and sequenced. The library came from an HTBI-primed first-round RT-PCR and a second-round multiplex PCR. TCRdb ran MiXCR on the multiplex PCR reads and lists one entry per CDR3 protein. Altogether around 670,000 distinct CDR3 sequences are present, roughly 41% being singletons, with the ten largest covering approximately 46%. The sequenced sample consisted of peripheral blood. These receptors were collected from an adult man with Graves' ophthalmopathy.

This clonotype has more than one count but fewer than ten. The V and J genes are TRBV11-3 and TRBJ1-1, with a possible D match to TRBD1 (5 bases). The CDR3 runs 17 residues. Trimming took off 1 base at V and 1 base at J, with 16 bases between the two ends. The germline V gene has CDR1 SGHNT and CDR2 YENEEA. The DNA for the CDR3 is TGTGCCAGCAGCTTAGGTGGGGCCGGGGATTCGAACACTGAAGCTTTCTTT. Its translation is CASSLGGAGDSNTEAFF. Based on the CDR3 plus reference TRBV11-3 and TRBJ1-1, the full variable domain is EAGVVQSPRYKIIEKKQPVAFWCNPISGHNTLYWYLQNLGQGPELLIRYENEEAVDDSQLPKDRFSAERLKGVDSTLKIQPAELGDSAVYLCASSLGGAGDSNTEAFFGQGTRLTVV.

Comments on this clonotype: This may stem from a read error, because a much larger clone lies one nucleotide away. The CDR3 region is CASSVPSETQYF. Written as DNA, the CDR3 is TGTGCCAGCAGCGTGCCTTCGGAGACCCAGTACTTC. This rearrangement joins TRBV7-3 to TRBJ2-5; unclear D gene. The CDR3 is 12 residues long. Per the germline V gene, CDR1 is SGHTA and CDR2 is FQGTGA. Trimming removed 5 bases at V and 5 bases at J, with 9 bases between.

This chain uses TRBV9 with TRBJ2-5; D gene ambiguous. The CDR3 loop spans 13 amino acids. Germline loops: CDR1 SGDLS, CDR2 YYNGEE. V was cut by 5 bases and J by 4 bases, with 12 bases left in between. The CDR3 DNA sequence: TGTGCCAGCAGAGATTCGGCTTCAGAGACCCAGTACTTC. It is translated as CASRDSASETQYF.

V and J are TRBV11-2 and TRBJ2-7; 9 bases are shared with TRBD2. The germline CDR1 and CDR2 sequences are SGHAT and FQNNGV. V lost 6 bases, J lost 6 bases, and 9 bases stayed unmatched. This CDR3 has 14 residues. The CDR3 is CASRPAGGVFEQYF. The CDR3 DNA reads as TGTGCCAGCAGGCCCGCGGGAGGGGTTTTCGAGCAGTACTTC. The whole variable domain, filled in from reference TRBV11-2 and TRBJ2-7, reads EAGVAQSPRYKIIEKRQSVAFWCNPISGHATLYWYQQILGQGPKLLIQFQNNGVVDDSQLPKDRFSAERLKGVDSTLKIQPAKLEDSAVYLCASRPAGGVFEQYFGPGTRLTVT.

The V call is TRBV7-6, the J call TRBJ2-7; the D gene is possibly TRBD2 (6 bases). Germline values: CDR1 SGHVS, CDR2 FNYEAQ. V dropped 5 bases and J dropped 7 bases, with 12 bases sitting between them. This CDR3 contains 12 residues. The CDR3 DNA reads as TGTGCCAGCAGCCCCCCCGCGGGGGAGCAGTACTTC. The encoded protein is CASSPPAGEQYF.

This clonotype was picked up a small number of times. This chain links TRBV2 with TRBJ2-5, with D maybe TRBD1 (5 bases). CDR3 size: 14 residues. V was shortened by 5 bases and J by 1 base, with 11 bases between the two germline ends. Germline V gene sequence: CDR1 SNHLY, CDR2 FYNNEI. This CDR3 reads CASSYKGLQETQYF. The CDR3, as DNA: TGTGCCAGCAGTTACAAGGGGCTCCAAGAGACCCAGTACTTC.

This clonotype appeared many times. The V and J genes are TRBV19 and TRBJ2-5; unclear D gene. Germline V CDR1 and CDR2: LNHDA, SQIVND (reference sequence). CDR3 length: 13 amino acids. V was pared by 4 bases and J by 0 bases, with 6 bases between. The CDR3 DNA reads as TGTGCCAGTAGTAGAGGACACCAAGAGACCCAGTACTTC. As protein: CASSRGHQETQYF.

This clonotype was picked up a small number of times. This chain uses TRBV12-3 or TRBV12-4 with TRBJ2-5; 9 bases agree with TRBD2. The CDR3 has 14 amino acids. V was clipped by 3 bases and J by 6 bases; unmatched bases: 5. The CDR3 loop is CASSLGLAGQTQYF. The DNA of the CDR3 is TGTGCCAGCAGTTTGGGACTAGCAGGACAGACCCAGTACTTC.

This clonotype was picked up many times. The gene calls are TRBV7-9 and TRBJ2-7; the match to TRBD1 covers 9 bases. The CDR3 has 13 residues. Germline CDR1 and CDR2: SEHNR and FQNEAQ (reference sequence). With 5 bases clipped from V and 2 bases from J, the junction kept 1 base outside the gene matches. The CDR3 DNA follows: TGTGCCAGCAGCGGGGACAGGGCCTACGAGCAGTACTTC. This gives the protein CASSGDRAYEQYF.

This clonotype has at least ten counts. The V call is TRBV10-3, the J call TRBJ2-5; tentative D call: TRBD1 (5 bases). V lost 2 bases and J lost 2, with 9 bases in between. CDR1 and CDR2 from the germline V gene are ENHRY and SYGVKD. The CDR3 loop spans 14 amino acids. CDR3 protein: CAISESTGQETQYF. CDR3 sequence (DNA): TGTGCCATCAGTGAGAGTACAGGTCAAGAGACCCAGTACTTC.

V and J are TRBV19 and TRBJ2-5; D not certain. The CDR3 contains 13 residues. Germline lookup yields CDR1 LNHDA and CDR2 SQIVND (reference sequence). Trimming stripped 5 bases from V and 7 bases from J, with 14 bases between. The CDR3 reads CASSPWGRATQYF. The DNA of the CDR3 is TGTGCCAGTAGTCCCTGGGGTAGGGCGACCCAGTACTTC.

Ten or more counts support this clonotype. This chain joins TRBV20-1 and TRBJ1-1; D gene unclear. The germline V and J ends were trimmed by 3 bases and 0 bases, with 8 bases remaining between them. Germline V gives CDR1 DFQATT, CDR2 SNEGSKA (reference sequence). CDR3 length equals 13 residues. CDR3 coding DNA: TGCAGTGCTAGTTCTCCGGTGAACACTGAAGCTTTCTTT. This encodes CSASSPVNTEAFF.

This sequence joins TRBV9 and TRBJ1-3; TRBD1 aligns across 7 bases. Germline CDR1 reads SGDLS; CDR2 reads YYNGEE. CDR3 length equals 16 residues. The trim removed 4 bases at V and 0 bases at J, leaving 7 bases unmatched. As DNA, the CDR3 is TGTGCCAGCAGCCGGGACAGCGGCAGCTCTGGAAACACCATATATTTT. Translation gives CASSRDSGSSGNTIYF.

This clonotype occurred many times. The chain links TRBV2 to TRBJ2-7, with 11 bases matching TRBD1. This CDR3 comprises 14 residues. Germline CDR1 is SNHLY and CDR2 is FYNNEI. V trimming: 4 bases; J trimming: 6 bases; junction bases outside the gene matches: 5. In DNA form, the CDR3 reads TGTGCCAGCAGTGGGACAGGGGGCGTAGGCGAGCAGTACTTC. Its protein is CASSGTGGVGEQYF.

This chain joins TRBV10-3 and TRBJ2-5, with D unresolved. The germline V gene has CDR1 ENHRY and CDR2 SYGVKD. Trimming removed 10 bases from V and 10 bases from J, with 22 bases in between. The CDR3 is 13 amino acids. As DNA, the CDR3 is TGTGCCAGCAAAATTACCGGGCTCCAAGACCAGTACTTC. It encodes CASKITGLQDQYF.

CDR3 DNA: TGTGCCAGCAGCTTAGAACAGTCCACCGGGGAGCTGTTTTTT. It codes for CASSLEQSTGELFF. J is TRBJ2-2 and V is TRBV7-9; D is unresolved. Germline V gene sequence: CDR1 SEHNR, CDR2 FQNEAQ (reference sequence). V was pared by 1 base and J by 4 bases, with 7 bases between. The CDR3 runs to 14 residues.

The CDR3 DNA reads TGTGCCATCAGTGCGGCGTCGATTCAGGGTAATCAGCCCCAGCATTTT. It is translated as CAISAASIQGNQPQHF. V gene TRBV10-3 combines with J gene TRBJ1-5, with a weak D call TRBD1 (5 bases). The CDR3 spans 16 residues. Deletions cut 4 bases from V and 4 bases from J, with 17 bases between. Germline values: CDR1 ENHRY, CDR2 SYGVKD.

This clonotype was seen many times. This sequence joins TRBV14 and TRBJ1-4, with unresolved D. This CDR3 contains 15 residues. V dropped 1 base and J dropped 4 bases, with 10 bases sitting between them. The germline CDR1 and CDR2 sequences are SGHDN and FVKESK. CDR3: CASSQGAGRNEKLFF. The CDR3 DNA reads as TGTGCCAGCAGCCAAGGTGCAGGCCGTAATGAAAAACTGTTTTTT.

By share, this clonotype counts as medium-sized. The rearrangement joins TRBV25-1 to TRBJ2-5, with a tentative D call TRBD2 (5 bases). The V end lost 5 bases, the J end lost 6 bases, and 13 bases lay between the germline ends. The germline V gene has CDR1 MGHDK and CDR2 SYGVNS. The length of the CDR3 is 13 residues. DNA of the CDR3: TGTGCCAGCAGTATCGGGGTTTCGAAGACCCAGTACTTC. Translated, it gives CASSIGVSKTQYF.

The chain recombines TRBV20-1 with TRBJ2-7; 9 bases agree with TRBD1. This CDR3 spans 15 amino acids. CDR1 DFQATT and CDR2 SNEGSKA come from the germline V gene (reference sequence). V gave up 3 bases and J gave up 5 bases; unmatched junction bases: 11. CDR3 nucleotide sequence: TGCAGTGCTAGGGATACAGGGGGCTTATTCAACGAGCAGTACTTC. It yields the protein CSARDTGGLFNEQYF.

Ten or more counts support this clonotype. The CDR3 nucleotides read TGTGCCAGCAGCGCCGACAACTATGGCTACACCTTC. It translates to CASSADNYGYTF. The rearrangement joins TRBV7-9 to TRBJ1-2; D is uncertain. The CDR3 loop spans 12 amino acids. Germline CDR1 and CDR2: SEHNR and FQNEAQ (reference sequence). The V end lost 5 bases, the J end lost 2 bases, and 6 bases lay between the germline ends. The full variable domain, rest sourced from reference TRBV7-9 and TRBJ1-2, is DTGVSQNPRHKITKRGQNVTFRCDPISEHNRLYWYRQTLGQGPEFLTYFQNEAQLEKSRLLSDRFSAERPKGSFSTLEIQRTEQGDSAMYLCASSADNYGYTFGSGTRLTVV.

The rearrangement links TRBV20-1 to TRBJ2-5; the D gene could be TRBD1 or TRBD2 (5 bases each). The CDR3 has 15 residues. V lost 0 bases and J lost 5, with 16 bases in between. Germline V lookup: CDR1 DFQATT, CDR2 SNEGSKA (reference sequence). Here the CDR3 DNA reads TGCAGTGCTAGAGATGGGACGAAAATCGGGGAGACCCAGTACTTC. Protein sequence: CSARDGTKIGETQYF.

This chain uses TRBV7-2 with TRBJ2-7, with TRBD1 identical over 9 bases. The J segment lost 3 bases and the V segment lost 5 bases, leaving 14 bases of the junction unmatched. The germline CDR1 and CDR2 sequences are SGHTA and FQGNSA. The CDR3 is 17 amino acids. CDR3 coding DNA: TGTGCCAGCAGCCTTCGATGGGACAGGGAGGTTCTCTACGAGCAGTACTTC. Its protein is CASSLRWDREVLYEQYF.

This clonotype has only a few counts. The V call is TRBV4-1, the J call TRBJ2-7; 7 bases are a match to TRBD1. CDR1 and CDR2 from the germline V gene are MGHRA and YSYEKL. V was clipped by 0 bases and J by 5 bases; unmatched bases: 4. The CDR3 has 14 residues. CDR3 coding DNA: TGCGCCAGCAGCCAAGAAGACAGGGCCCACGAGCAGTACTTC. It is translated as CASSQEDRAHEQYF.

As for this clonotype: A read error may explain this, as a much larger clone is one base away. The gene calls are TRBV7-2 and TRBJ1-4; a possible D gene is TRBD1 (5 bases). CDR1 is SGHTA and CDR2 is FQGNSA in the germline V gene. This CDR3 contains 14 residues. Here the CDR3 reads CAGSLAGPNEKLFF. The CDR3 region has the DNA TGTGCCGGCAGCTTAGCGGGACCTAATGAAAAACTGTTTTTT. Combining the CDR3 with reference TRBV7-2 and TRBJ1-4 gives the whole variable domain GAGVSQSPSNKVTEKGKDVELRCDPISGHTALYWYRQSLGQGLEFLIYFQGNSAPDKSGLPSDRFSAERTGGSVSTLTIQRTQQEDSAVYLCAGSLAGPNEKLFFGSGTQLSVL.